This TCR beta chain was recovered during a study of blood T cell repertoires in COVID-19. Study-level background: The origin of the acute and convalescent COVID-19 samples was the United States, Italy and Spain. Nucleic acid was either cDNA or gDNA, and it came from T cells, B-cell-depleted T cells, or PBMCs.

The authors' processing: By means of reference gene primer amplification, nucleated cell counts were estimated. Using immunoSEQ multiplex PCR, the repertoire was profiled, and TCRdb retains in-frame clones only, with some absent. V and J calls and clone size are copied from that table; D and trimming were computed from the DNA. The sample lists 310,000 or so clones, over 80% seen once, with approximately 9.9% in the top ten. Seattle cases were enrolled at active infection and followed longitudinally. V lost 7 bases to trimming and J lost 5 bases, with 13 bases between them. The CDR3 consists of 13 residues. The germline V gene has CDR1 SNHLY and CDR2 FYNNEI.

Sequenced sample: peripheral blood. This rearrangement joins TRBV2 to TRBJ2-3, with D tentatively TRBD2 (6 bases). This clonotype was obtained from a man aged 25-45 years with COVID-19, enrolled during active disease. The CDR3 sequence: CASMAGSEDTQYF. CDR3 nucleotide sequence: TGTGCCAGCATGGCGGGATCAGAAGATACGCAGTATTTT. The whole variable domain, filled in from reference TRBV2 and TRBJ2-3, reads EPEVTQTPSHQVTQMGQEVILRCVPISNHLYFYWYRQILGQKVEFLVSFYNNEISEKSEIFDDQFSVERPDGSNFTLKIRSTKLEDSAMYFCASMAGSEDTQYFGPGTRLTVL.